Reported below is one T cell receptor beta chain. This clone was seen only a few times. Its antigen is currently not known. Base qualities are not provided; no much larger clone lies one nucleotide away. This sample was taken from a study of a mutant IDH1 vaccine in newly diagnosed glioma (TCRdb year 2021). In terms of the full investigation: Of the roughly 33 treated patients, around 60% were male and around 40% were female, and the mean age was 40.4 years. Prior to enrollment, standard therapy consisting of radiotherapy alone, temozolomide alone, or radiochemotherapy with temozolomide had been administered to patients, with the combination being received by most patients. Peripheral blood was drawn at six visits: V03 (baseline), V05, V07, V10, V12 and V13. Longitudinal TCRB deep sequencing was done for 25 to 30 treated patients, wherever samples were available for exploratory analyses.

Per the publication, the time point label means: baseline, week 1 (first vaccination visit). In the paper's terms, the treatment or condition label means: pre-vaccination baseline after standard-of-care therapy. Donors had newly diagnosed WHO grade 3 or 4 IDH1-mutant astrocytomas with loss of nuclear ATRX. The samples were drawn from NOA16, a multicentre, single-arm, open-label phase I trial in Germany that tested a mutant IDH1 peptide vaccine in humans for the first time. Visit V03 blood draws served as the baseline sample for immunogenicity testing. Genomic DNA for TCRB sequencing was isolated from EDTA blood with the DNeasy Blood and Tissue Kit. Library method: the immunoSEQ multiplex PCR assay. Following the manufacturer's protocol, the hsTCRB Kit was used to amplify rearranged TCR beta chain sequences. Sequencing of TCRB libraries was carried out on an Illumina MiSeq. As for how the authors treated the data: The proprietary platform of the kit vendor was used for demultiplexing, trimming and gene mapping. As stored in TCRdb, this immuneACCESS dataset retains in-frame rearrangements with V and J assigned. A fraction of the clones does not appear; measured against another copy, unresolved V genes explain less than half of the discrepancy, and the remainder lacks a known reason. The DNA gave D and trimming, while V, J and clone size come from that table. This sample holds tens of thousands of clones; 70% to 80% were observed only once. Of the sample, over 1.5% is held by the ten largest clones.

CDR1 and CDR2, per the germline V gene, are SGHTA and FQGNSA. V loses 4 bases, J loses 5 bases, and the germline ends lie 14 bases apart. The CDR3 starts with the cysteine, ends with the phenylalanine, and has 14 residues. Solely the CDR3 DNA is kept, with 42 bases framed from the first base. The paper as a whole reports these results and caveats: Across multiple MHC alleles, vaccine-induced immune responses were seen in just over 90% of patients. According to the authors, sample limitations meant that analyses of patient blood samples could not be reproduced. Selection of PBMC samples for TCRB deep sequencing was based on availability. Pseudoprogression seemed to be unrelated to changes in the top peripheral T cell clonotypes found by TCRB sequencing.

The material was PBMCs, obtained from a glioma patient treated with radiotherapy, temozolomide or both. The sequence was obtained from a woman aged 40 to 50 with glioma. This sequence uses TRBV7-2 and TRBJ1-1; confidence is insufficient to name the D gene. The bases read TGTGCCAGCAGCTACGACCGGGTGCGGACTGAAGCTTTCTTT. It specifies CASSYDRVRTEAFF. The CDR3, completed at both ends by the reference TRBV7-2 and TRBJ1-1 genes, gives the full variable domain GAGVSQSPSNKVTEKGKDVELRCDPISGHTALYWYRQSLGQGLEFLIYFQGNSAPDKSGLPSDRFSAERTGGSVSTLTIQRTQQEDSAVYLCASSYDRVRTEAFFGQGTRLTVV.